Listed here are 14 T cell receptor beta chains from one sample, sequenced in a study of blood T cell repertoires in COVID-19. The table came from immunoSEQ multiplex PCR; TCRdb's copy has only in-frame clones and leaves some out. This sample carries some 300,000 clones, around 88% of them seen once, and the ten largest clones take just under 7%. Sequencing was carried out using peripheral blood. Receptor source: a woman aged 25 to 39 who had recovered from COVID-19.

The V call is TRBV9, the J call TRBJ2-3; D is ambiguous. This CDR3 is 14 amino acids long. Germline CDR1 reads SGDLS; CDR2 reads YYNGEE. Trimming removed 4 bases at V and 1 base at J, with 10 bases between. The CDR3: CASSTHIRTDTQYF. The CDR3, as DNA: TGTGCCAGCAGCACCCACATACGCACAGATACGCAGTATTTT.

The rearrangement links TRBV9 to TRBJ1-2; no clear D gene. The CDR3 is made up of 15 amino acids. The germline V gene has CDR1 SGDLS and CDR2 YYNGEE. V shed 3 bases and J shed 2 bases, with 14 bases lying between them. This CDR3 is CASSETSTANYGYTF. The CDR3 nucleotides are TGTGCCAGCAGCGAGACAAGCACAGCAAACTATGGCTACACCTTC.

The DNA for the CDR3 is TGTGCCAGCTCCCCAAGCCAGGGGACGCAAGGAAACACCATATATTTT. Translation gives CASSPSQGTQGNTIYF. This sequence joins TRBV28 and TRBJ1-3, with D possibly matching TRBD1 (6 bases). The V end was cut by 8 bases, the J end by 4 bases, with 21 bases between. The germline gives CDR1 MDHEN, CDR2 SYDVKM. The CDR3 has 16 residues.

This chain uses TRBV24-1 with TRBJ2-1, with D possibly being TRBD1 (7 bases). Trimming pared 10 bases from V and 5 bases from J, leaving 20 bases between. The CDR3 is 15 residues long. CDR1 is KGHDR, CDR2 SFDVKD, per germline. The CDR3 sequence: CATNSGRGADNEQFF. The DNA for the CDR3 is TGTGCCACTAACAGCGGCAGGGGGGCTGACAATGAGCAGTTCTTC.

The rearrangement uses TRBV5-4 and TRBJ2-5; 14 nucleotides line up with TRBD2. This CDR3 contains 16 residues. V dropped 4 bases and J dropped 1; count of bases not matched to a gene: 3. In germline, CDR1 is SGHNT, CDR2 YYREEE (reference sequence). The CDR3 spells CASSPGTSGGQETQYF. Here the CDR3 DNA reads TGTGCCAGCAGCCCCGGGACTAGCGGGGGCCAAGAGACCCAGTACTTC.

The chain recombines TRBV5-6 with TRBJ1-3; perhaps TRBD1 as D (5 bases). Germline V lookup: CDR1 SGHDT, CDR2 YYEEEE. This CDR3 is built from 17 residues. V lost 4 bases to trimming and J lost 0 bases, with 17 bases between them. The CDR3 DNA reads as TGTGCCAGCAGCCTAGGGGCGCAGATCGGCTCTGGAAACACCATATATTTT. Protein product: CASSLGAQIGSGNTIYF.

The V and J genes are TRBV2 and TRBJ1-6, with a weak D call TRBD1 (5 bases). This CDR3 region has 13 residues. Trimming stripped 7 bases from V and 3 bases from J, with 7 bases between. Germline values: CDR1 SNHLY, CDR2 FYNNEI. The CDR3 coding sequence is TGTGCCAGCAAGCAGGGCTATAATTCACCCCTCCACTTT. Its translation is CASKQGYNSPLHF.

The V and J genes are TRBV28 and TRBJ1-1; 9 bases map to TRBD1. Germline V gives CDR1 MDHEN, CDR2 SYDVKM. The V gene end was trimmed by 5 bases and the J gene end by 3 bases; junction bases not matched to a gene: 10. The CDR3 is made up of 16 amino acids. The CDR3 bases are TGTGCCAGCAGTGCTCGACAGGGGGATGGGGACACTGAAGCTTTCTTT. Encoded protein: CASSARQGDGDTEAFF.

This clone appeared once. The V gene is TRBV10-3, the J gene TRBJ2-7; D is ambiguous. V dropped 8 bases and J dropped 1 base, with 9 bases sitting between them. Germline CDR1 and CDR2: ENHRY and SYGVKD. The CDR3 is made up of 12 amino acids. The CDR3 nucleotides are TGTGCCATCTCAACACAGTCCTACGAGCAGTACTTC. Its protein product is CAISTQSYEQYF.

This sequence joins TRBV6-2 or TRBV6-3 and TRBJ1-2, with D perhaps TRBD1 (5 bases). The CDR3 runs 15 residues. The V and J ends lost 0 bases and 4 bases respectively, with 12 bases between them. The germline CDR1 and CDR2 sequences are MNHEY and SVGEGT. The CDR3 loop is CASSYSEQGSYGYTF. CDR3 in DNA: TGTGCCAGCAGTTACTCTGAGCAGGGCTCCTATGGCTACACCTTC.

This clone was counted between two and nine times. The CDR3 DNA follows: TGTGCCAGCAGTTTAGTGGGGGCTAGTGGTCAGCCCCAGCATTTT. Its protein product is CASSLVGASGQPQHF. The chain recombines TRBV28 with TRBJ1-5; perhaps TRBD1 as D (6 bases). This CDR3 comprises 15 residues. V dropped 2 bases and J dropped 6 bases, with 14 bases sitting between them. CDR1 is MDHEN, CDR2 SYDVKM, per germline.

CDR3 protein: CATSSDRRGSRQRAFF. As DNA, the CDR3 is TGTGCCACCAGCAGCGATCGGAGGGGCTCCCGGCAGCGAGCTTTCTTT. The V and J genes are TRBV15 and TRBJ1-1, with D possibly TRBD1 on 5 matching bases. Trimming removed 3 bases from V and 10 bases from J, with 24 bases in between. Germline CDR1 LNHNV, CDR2 YYDKDF (reference sequence). The length of the CDR3 is 16 residues.

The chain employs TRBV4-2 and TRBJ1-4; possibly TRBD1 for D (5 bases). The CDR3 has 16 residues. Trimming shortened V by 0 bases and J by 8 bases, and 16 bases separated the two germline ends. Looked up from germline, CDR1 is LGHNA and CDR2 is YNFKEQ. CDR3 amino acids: CASSQDSRSDNEKLFF. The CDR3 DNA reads TGTGCCAGCAGCCAAGATAGTCGGTCGGACAACGAAAAACTGTTTTTT.

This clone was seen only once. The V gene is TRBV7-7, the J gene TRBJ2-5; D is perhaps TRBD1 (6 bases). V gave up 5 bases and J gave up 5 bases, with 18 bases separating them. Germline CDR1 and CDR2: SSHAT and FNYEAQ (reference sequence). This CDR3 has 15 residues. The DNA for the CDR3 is TGTGCCAGCAGCAACCGGGACACCATACGGGAGACCCAGTACTTC. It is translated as CASSNRDTIRETQYF.